The sample holds one count of the clone carrying this T cell receptor beta chain. Its antigen is still unknown. Once obtained from cultured CD4+ T cells, the DNA was sequenced using the Oncomine TCR Beta short-read assay. MiXCR, applied by TCRdb to the PCR reads, yields one record per CDR3 protein. The top ten clones hold approximately 10% of a sample with 11,000 or so distinct CDR3 sequences, 45% to 65% of them seen once. Specified treatment: 10-day PBMC culture with coronavirus spike peptide pools or control peptides (ViraFEST assay). The sample is drawn from a study of vaccination and CD4 T cells after COVID-19. Trimming pared 3 bases from V and 2 bases from J, leaving 7 bases between. CDR1 and CDR2 from the germline V gene are KGHDR and SFDVKD. This CDR3 is 14 amino acids long.

Sequencing was performed on CD4+ T cells from blood, cultured in vitro. The receptor was derived from a human donor who had recovered from COVID-19. This chain links TRBV24-1 with TRBJ1-5; tentative D call: TRBD1 (5 bases). Here the CDR3 reads CATSDGGGNQPQHF. Written as DNA, the CDR3 is TGTGCCACCAGTGATGGAGGGGGCAATCAGCCCCAGCATTTT.